These T cell receptor beta chains were read from a single sample in a study of Ad26.COV2.S vaccination and SARS-CoV-2 variants. Only in-frame clones appear in the TCRdb table, and some are missing; sequencing was by immunoSEQ multiplex PCR. The data show about 350,000 clones, 90% to 95% seen once. The specimen was peripheral blood, collected after recovery from COVID-19. Source of these receptors: a human donor who had recovered from COVID-19. Both conserved end residues are part of each CDR3. Each record gives: clone size, J gene, V gene, D gene, CDR3 DNA, CDR3 protein. D genes are given only for firm matches. Not every row has a clone size; where given, it reads once, few, many or a size class.

>NA|TRBJ2-1|TRBV4-1|NA
TGCGCCAGCAGCCAAGAGTCCTACAATGAGCAGTTCTTC
CASSQESYNEQFF
>NA|TRBJ1-1|TRBV6-5|NA
TGTGCCAGCAGTAAAACAGGGCAGAACACTGAAGCTTTCTTT
CASSKTGQNTEAFF
>once|TRBJ2-3|TRBV20-1|NA
TGCAGTGCTAGTTTCCCTGGGGTCCTGGAGCGCACAGATACGCAGTATTTT
CSASFPGVLERTDTQYF
>few|TRBJ1-6|TRBV2|NA
TGTGCCAGCAGTGATTCTGGGGGAAGTCCCTATAATTCACCCCTCCACTTT
CASSDSGGSPYNSPLHF
>NA|TRBJ2-3|TRBV4-1|TRBD2
TGCGCCAGCAGCTCGACTAGCGGGGGGGCCAAAACAGATACGCAGTATTTT
CASSSTSGGAKTDTQYF
>NA|TRBJ2-5|TRBV5-1|NA
TGCGCCAGCAGCGCCGACAGCTACCAAGAGACCCAGTACTTC
CASSADSYQETQYF
>NA|TRBJ2-1|TRBV7-2|TRBD2
TGTGCCAGCAGCTTAGCCCTTACTAGCGGGGGGTCCCGTGAGCAGTTCTTC
CASSLALTSGGSREQFF
>NA|TRBJ2-4|TRBV3-1/TRBV3-2|TRBD1
TGTGCCAGCAGCCGGGGACAGGGTAGAGGGCAAAACATTCAGTACTTC
CASSRGQGRGQNIQYF
>NA|TRBJ1-6|TRBV7-9|NA
TGTGCCAGCAGGGCAGTAAATTCACCCCTCCACTTT
CASRAVNSPLHF
>NA|TRBJ1-1|TRBV2|TRBD1
TGTGCCAGCAGTACACCCAGGGGGGTGGGGGAGCGGACTGAAGCTTTCTTT
CASSTPRGVGERTEAFF
>NA|TRBJ2-7|TRBV5-1|NA
TGCGCCAGCAGCAGGACGGACGGTGCCTACGAGCAGTACTTC
CASSRTDGAYEQYF
>NA|TRBJ1-5|TRBV6-6|NA
TGTGCCAGCAGCTGGACGGATACAAATCAGCCCCAGCATTTT
CASSWTDTNQPQHF
>NA|TRBJ1-1|TRBV28|TRBD1
TGTGCCAGCAGTGCATGGGACAGGGGGTACGGTGAAGCTTTCTTT
CASSAWDRGYGEAFF
>NA|TRBJ1-1|TRBV27|NA
TGTGCCAGCAGTGTCGCAGGGGTGGAAGCTTTCTTT
CASSVAGVEAFF
>NA|TRBJ1-2|TRBV13|TRBD1
TGTGCCAGCAGCTTTGGGACAGGGTATGGCTACACCTTC
CASSFGTGYGYTF
>NA|TRBJ2-2|TRBV4-1|TRBD1
TGCGCCAGCAGCCAGGGACAGGGCGAGGGGTGGTGGGAGCTGTTTTTT
CASSQGQGEGWWELFF
>NA|TRBJ2-5|TRBV5-4|TRBD1
TGTGCCAGCAGCTTGGAGGGGGCTCAAGAGACCCAGTACTTC
CASSLEGAQETQYF
>NA|TRBJ2-3|TRBV6-2/TRBV6-3|TRBD1
TGTGCCAGCAGTCGCAATCACAGGGGTGGCACAGATACGCAGTATTTT
CASSRNHRGGTDTQYF
>NA|TRBJ1-2|TRBV4-3|NA
TGCGCCAGCAGCCAAGTTTGGGATAACTATGGCTACACCTTC
CASSQVWDNYGYTF
>NA|TRBJ2-5|TRBV11-2|TRBD2
TGTGCCAGCAGCGGCGGGACTAGTGCGGGCGAGACCCAGTACTTC
CASSGGTSAGETQYF
>NA|TRBJ2-5|TRBV5-1|NA
TGCGCCAGCAGCACCTCAGGGAGGCAAGAGACCCAGTACTTC
CASSTSGRQETQYF
>NA|TRBJ1-5|TRBV13|TRBD1
TGTGCCAGTAGAACCTCCGGGGGGACAGGGCTACATCAGCCCCAGCATTTT
CASRTSGGTGLHQPQHF
>NA|TRBJ1-1|TRBV19|NA
TGTGCCAGTAGCGATAACAGGGTAAGGAACACTGAAGCTTTCTTT
CASSDNRVRNTEAFF
>NA|TRBJ2-7|TRBV20-1|NA
TGCAGTGCTAGCCCGGTCTACGAGCAGTACTTC
CSASPVYEQYF